Below, 8 T cell receptor beta chains from the same sample are listed, as sequenced in a study of cytomegalovirus exposure and HLA in healthy donors. The method was immunoSEQ multiplex PCR; TCRdb's version includes in-frame clones alone and lacks a portion of them. The sample comprises 150,000 or so clones, 70% to 90% of which are singletons, and about 3.5% rests with the top ten. The sequenced sample was PBMCs. These receptors came from a woman aged 18 to 35 in good health and CMV-seropositive.

This clone has a single count. The V gene is TRBV19, the J gene TRBJ2-7; TRBD2 aligns across 11 bases. This CDR3 contains 16 residues. Trimming took 1 base from V and 3 from J; bases not matched to a gene: 5. Germline lookup yields CDR1 LNHDA and CDR2 SQIVND (reference sequence). The CDR3 nucleotides read TGTGCCAGTAGTATAGGGGGACTAGCGGCCAACTACGAGCAGTACTTC. Translating it yields CASSIGGLAANYEQYF.

V and J are TRBV30 and TRBJ2-7, with TRBD2 matching 10 bases. V lost 3 bases, J lost 1 base, and 3 bases stayed unmatched. This CDR3 region has 14 residues. Germline CDR1 is GTSNPN and CDR2 is SVGIG (reference sequence). CDR3 nucleotide sequence: TGTGCCTGGAGGGTTAGCGGGAGGTCCTACGAGCAGTACTTC. Translating gives CAWRVSGRSYEQYF. Full variable domain (outside the CDR3, taken from reference TRBV30 and TRBJ2-7): SQTIHQWPATLVQPVGSPLSLECTVEGTSNPNLYWYRQAAGRGLQLLFYSVGIGQISSEVPQNLSASRPQDRQFILSSKKLLLSDSGFYLCAWRVSGRSYEQYFGPGTRLTVT.

The genes are TRBV12-5 and TRBJ2-7, with D perhaps matching TRBD2 (7 bases). CDR1 is LGHNT, CDR2 FRNRAP, per germline. The germline V and J ends were trimmed by 6 bases and 3 bases, with 15 bases remaining between them. The CDR3 length is 14 residues. The CDR3 nucleotides are TGTGCTAGTGGGTTAGACGGGGGGCTCTACGAGCAGTACTTC. It codes for CASGLDGGLYEQYF.

CDR3 DNA: TGTGCCAGCAGTCCTCTGAGACAGGCTAGCACAGATACGCAGTATTTT. Protein: CASSPLRQASTDTQYF. The V gene is TRBV27, the J gene TRBJ2-3, with a tentative D call TRBD1 (6 bases). V was clipped by 5 bases and J by 0 bases, with 15 bases between them. CDR3 length: 16 amino acids. Germline CDR1 reads MNHEY; CDR2 reads SMNVEV (reference sequence).

The table lists this clone with a few counts. The J gene is TRBJ2-5, the V gene TRBV2; possible D gene TRBD2, 6 bases. V was pared by 6 bases and J by 4 bases, with 18 bases between. The CDR3 sequence is 15 residues long. Per germline, CDR1 SNHLY and CDR2 FYNNEI. The CDR3 loop reads CASRERTSFPETQYF. The CDR3 nucleotides read TGTGCCAGCAGGGAACGAACTAGCTTTCCAGAGACCCAGTACTTC.

This clone appeared once. The chain is built from TRBV19 and TRBJ2-7, with D unresolved. The CDR3 loop spans 14 amino acids. V gave up 3 bases and J gave up 6 bases, with 15 bases separating them. Germline V gives CDR1 LNHDA, CDR2 SQIVND (reference sequence). CDR3 in DNA: TGTGCCAGTAGTATGGTCGCGTCAGGTCGCGAGCAGTACTTC. As protein: CASSMVASGREQYF. Variable domain in full (rest from reference TRBV19 and TRBJ2-7): DGGITQSPKYLFRKEGQNVTLSCEQNLNHDAMYWYRQDPGQGLRLIYYSQIVNDFQKGDIAEGYSVSREKKESFPLTVTSAQKNPTAFYLCASSMVASGREQYFGPGTRLTVT.

CDR3 sequence reads: CASSSSVDWYF. CDR3 bases: TGTGCCAGCAGCTCCTCCGTCGACTGGTACTTC. This chain uses TRBV5-6 with TRBJ2-7; unclear D gene. Germline V CDR1 and CDR2: SGHDT, YYEEEE. The CDR3 covers 11 residues. The V gene lost 3 bases and the J gene lost 12 bases, with 13 bases spanning the gap.

The rearrangement uses TRBV30 and TRBJ1-2; 9 bases are a match to TRBD1. The germline CDR1 and CDR2 sequences are GTSNPN and SVGIG (reference sequence). The CDR3 spans 13 residues. J gave up 4 bases and V 3 bases, and 3 bases lay outside the gene matches. DNA of the CDR3: TGTGCCTGGAGACAGACAGGGGGCTATGGCTACACCTTC. The encoded protein is CAWRQTGGYGYTF.